The 21 T cell receptor beta chains reported below all come from one sample, sequenced in a study of OX40 agonist ivuxolimab in advanced cancers. The repertoire was sequenced with immunoSEQ multiplex PCR; TCRdb's copy has only in-frame clones and lacks some. The sample lists approximately 74,000 clones, approximately 90% occurring once. Source: CD4+ or CD8+ T cells sorted from blood, taken in a trial of the OX40 agonist ivuxolimab. The receptors shown here come from an adult with an advanced solid tumor such as melanoma, head and neck, liver or kidney cancer.

V usage is TRBV28 and J usage is TRBJ2-1, with 7 bases fitting TRBD2. CDR3 length: 13 residues. V shed 10 bases, J shed 7 bases, and the junction held 10 bases outside the gene matches. CDR1 is MDHEN, CDR2 SYDVKM, per germline. The chain's CDR3 is CATRLAPGNEQFF. The CDR3 DNA follows: TGTGCCACCCGACTAGCCCCGGGGAATGAGCAGTTCTTC.

This chain links TRBV5-6 with TRBJ2-1, with TRBD2 as a possible D gene (5 bases). V gave up 3 bases and J gave up 8 bases, with 6 bases separating them. Germline V gives CDR1 SGHDT, CDR2 YYEEEE. This CDR3 is 11 amino acids long. CDR3 nucleotide sequence: TGTGCCAGCAGCTCGCGGGATGAGCAGTTCTTC. As protein: CASSSRDEQFF.

The count of this clone is one. This chain links TRBV11-3 with TRBJ2-2, with 11 nucleotides matching TRBD2. CDR1 is SGHNT, CDR2 YENEEA, per germline. V was clipped by 4 bases and J by 5 bases; unmatched bases: 3. The length of the CDR3 is 15 residues. The CDR3 DNA follows: TGTGCCAGCAGCTCGGGACTAGCGGAAACCGGGGAGCTGTTTTTT. It translates to CASSSGLAETGELFF.

The gene calls are TRBV4-3 and TRBJ2-3; TRBD2 agrees at 7 bases. The CDR3 is 17 amino acids. CDR1 LGHNA and CDR2 YSLEER come from the germline V gene. After removal of 0 bases from V and 3 bases from J, the junction contained 9 bases not matched to a gene. The CDR3 nucleotides are TGCGCCAGCAGCCAAGATCCTCTCGGGGGGTGGACAGATACGCAGTATTTT. Its translation: CASSQDPLGGWTDTQYF.

This chain links TRBV11-2 with TRBJ2-2, with 7 bases matching TRBD2. Losses at the gene ends were 4 bases for V and 7 bases for J; bases not matched to a gene: 9. CDR1 is SGHAT and CDR2 is FQNNGV in the germline V gene. The CDR3 has 15 amino acids. The CDR3 loop is CASSWSGGEGGELFF. The CDR3 DNA reads as TGTGCCAGCAGCTGGTCGGGGGGTGAGGGCGGGGAGCTGTTTTTT.

V usage is TRBV7-2 and J usage is TRBJ2-2, with D tentatively TRBD2 (6 bases). CDR3 length: 14 residues. Between the trimmed V and J ends, which lost 6 bases and 1 base, there was a span of 9 bases. From germline, CDR1 is SGHTA and CDR2 FQGNSA. CDR3 sequence: CASSRSGNTGELFF. CDR3 sequence (DNA): TGTGCCAGCAGTCGTAGCGGGAACACCGGGGAGCTGTTTTTT.

The chain uses TRBV7-3 and TRBJ1-1; the D gene is possibly TRBD1 (5 bases). Germline lookup yields CDR1 SGHTA and CDR2 FQGTGA. V was cut by 5 bases and J by 1 base, with 11 bases left in between. The CDR3 totals 14 residues. CDR3 in amino acids: CASSPQGGNTEAFF. The DNA for the CDR3 is TGTGCCAGCAGCCCCCAGGGAGGGAACACTGAAGCTTTCTTT. The full variable domain, with the rest looked up from reference TRBV7-3 and TRBJ1-1, is GAGVSQTPSNKVTEKGKYVELRCDPISGHTALYWYRQSLGQGPEFLIYFQGTGAADDSGLPNDRFFAVRPEGSVSTLKIQRTERGDSAVYLCASSPQGGNTEAFFGQGTRLTVV.

This chain links TRBV7-8 with TRBJ2-1; D might be TRBD2 (6 bases). CDR1 is SGHVS, CDR2 FQNEAQ, per germline. Trimming removed 4 bases at V and 10 bases at J, with 14 bases between. The length of the CDR3 is 13 residues. CDR3 region: CASSSPGGWEQFF. The CDR3 bases are TGTGCCAGCAGCTCACCCGGAGGGTGGGAGCAGTTCTTC.

This clone was observed once. Here the CDR3 reads CASSLTGTGNEQFF. The CDR3 DNA reads as TGTGCCAGCAGCTTGACCGGGACAGGGAATGAGCAGTTCTTC. The chain joins TRBV5-6 to TRBJ2-1; 9 bases are a match to TRBD1. From germline, CDR1 is SGHDT and CDR2 YYEEEE. V was clipped by 1 base and J by 7 bases; unmatched bases: 3. The CDR3 runs to 14 residues. Supplemented by reference TRBV5-6 and TRBJ2-1, the full variable domain reads DAGVTQSPTHLIKTRGQQVTLRCSPKSGHDTVSWYQQALGQGPQFIFQYYEEEERQRGNFPDRFSGHQFPNYSSELNVNALLLGDSALYLCASSLTGTGNEQFFGPGTRLTVL.

This clone was detected ten times or more. This sequence joins TRBV5-1 and TRBJ1-1; D is unresolved. The CDR3 sequence is 13 residues long. With 0 bases removed from V and 7 bases from J, the gap between germline ends came to 10 bases. From germline, CDR1 is SGHRS and CDR2 YFSETQ. The CDR3 loop is CASSLGATYEAFF. The CDR3, as DNA: TGCGCCAGCAGCTTGGGGGCAACCTATGAAGCTTTCTTT.

This clone was observed once. The chain recombines TRBV21-1 with TRBJ2-1; the table's TRBD2 call for D was not verified on the DNA. TRBV21-1 is shown as a pseudogene. This CDR3 contains 19 residues. The CDR3 protein is CASVQRTSGMRRRYNEQFF. In DNA, the CDR3 is TGTGCCAGCGTCCAGCGAACTAGCGGGATGCGACGCCGGTACAATGAGCAGTTCTTC.

The J gene is TRBJ2-3, the V gene TRBV11-1; D uncertain. The CDR3 spans 13 residues. The V end lost 4 bases, the J end lost 6 bases, and 11 bases lay between the germline ends. CDR1 is SGHAT and CDR2 is FQDESV in the germline V gene (reference sequence). In DNA, the CDR3 is TGTGCCAGCAGCTGGAACTATGACGATACGCAGTATTTT. Translating it yields CASSWNYDDTQYF.

There are a few counts of this clone. This CDR3 is CASSADTEAFF. DNA for the CDR3: TGTGCCAGCAGTGCGGACACTGAAGCTTTCTTT. The genes are TRBV2 and TRBJ1-1; D unresolved. This CDR3 is built from 11 residues. Trimming cost V 4 bases and J 3 bases, with 3 bases left between them. Germline V gene sequence: CDR1 SNHLY, CDR2 FYNNEI.

The chain recombines TRBV6-5 with TRBJ2-2; TRBD2 aligns across 7 bases. Germline V gene data show CDR1 as MNHEY and CDR2 as SVGAGI. V shed 5 bases and J 7 bases; nucleotides not matched to a gene: 10. This CDR3 has 15 amino acids. CDR3 nucleotide sequence: TGTGCCAGCAGTGCCGGGGGGTCGCTTGGCGGGGAGCTGTTTTTT. Its protein product is CASSAGGSLGGELFF.

This clone was seen a single time. The genes are TRBV6-5 and TRBJ1-5; maybe TRBD1 (5 bases). V dropped 7 bases and J dropped 0 bases, with 10 bases sitting between them. The CDR3 totals 14 residues. Germline CDR1 reads MNHEY; CDR2 reads SVGAGI. The CDR3 nucleotides read TGTGCCAGCATTGGGACTGATAGCAATCAGCCCCAGCATTTT. Its protein product is CASIGTDSNQPQHF.

V gene TRBV7-8 combines with J gene TRBJ2-1; 10 nucleotides agree with TRBD2. CDR3 length: 17 amino acids. Trimming took 6 bases from V and 2 from J; bases not matched to a gene: 10. The V gene's germline CDR1 is SGHVS and CDR2 FQNEAQ. The chain's CDR3 is CASRSKPGLATYNEQFF. In nucleotides, the CDR3 is TGTGCCAGCAGATCGAAGCCGGGACTAGCGACCTACAATGAGCAGTTCTTC.

The V call is TRBV7-2, the J call TRBJ1-2, with 8 bases lining up with TRBD1. Germline V CDR1 and CDR2: SGHTA, FQGNSA. The CDR3 covers 14 residues. Trimming at V came to 5 bases and at J to 6 bases, leaving 8 bases not matched to a gene. For the CDR3, the DNA is TGTGCCAGCAGCCCTAAGACAGGGGTTGATGGCTACACCTTC. Encoded protein: CASSPKTGVDGYTF.

This clone was recorded only once. Relative to the germline gene, one junction end is altered; a read error may explain this. V and J are TRBV27 and TRBJ2-7, with D perhaps TRBD2 (6 bases). Germline CDR1 and CDR2: MNHEY and SMNVEV (reference sequence). There are 14 residues in the CDR3. CDR3 nucleotides: TGTGCCAGCACTTTAGGGACCGGGACTCAAGAGCAGTACTTC. Residues: CASTLGTGTQEQYF.

V and J are TRBV7-9 and TRBJ2-7, with 7 bases fitting TRBD1. CDR1 and CDR2 from the germline V gene are SEHNR and FQNEAQ (reference sequence). The CDR3 contains 17 residues. The V segment lost 4 bases and the J segment 3 bases; nucleotides outside the gene matches: 15. CDR3 bases: TGTGCCAGCAGCTCTACCGGAGACAGGGTAAGTGGCTACGAGCAGTACTTC. Amino acids: CASSSTGDRVSGYEQYF.

The genes are TRBV19 and TRBJ2-3, with 10 nucleotides matching TRBD2. The CDR3 sequence is 15 residues long. CDR1 is LNHDA and CDR2 is SQIVND in the germline V gene (reference sequence). J was trimmed by 7 bases and V by 1 base; bases with no gene match: 5. CDR3 nucleotide sequence: TGTGCCAGTAGTATAGCAGCGGGAGGGCCATATACGCAGTATTTT. Protein sequence: CASSIAAGGPYTQYF.

The rearrangement uses TRBV6-1 and TRBJ2-7; weak D call: TRBD2 (6 bases). This CDR3 is 16 amino acids long. Germline assignment: CDR1 MNHNS and CDR2 SASEGT. The germline V and J ends were trimmed by 4 bases and 3 bases, with 19 bases remaining between them. The CDR3 protein is CASSGGRDSKHYEQYF. As DNA, the CDR3 is TGTGCCAGCAGTGGAGGACGGGACTCCAAACACTACGAGCAGTACTTC.